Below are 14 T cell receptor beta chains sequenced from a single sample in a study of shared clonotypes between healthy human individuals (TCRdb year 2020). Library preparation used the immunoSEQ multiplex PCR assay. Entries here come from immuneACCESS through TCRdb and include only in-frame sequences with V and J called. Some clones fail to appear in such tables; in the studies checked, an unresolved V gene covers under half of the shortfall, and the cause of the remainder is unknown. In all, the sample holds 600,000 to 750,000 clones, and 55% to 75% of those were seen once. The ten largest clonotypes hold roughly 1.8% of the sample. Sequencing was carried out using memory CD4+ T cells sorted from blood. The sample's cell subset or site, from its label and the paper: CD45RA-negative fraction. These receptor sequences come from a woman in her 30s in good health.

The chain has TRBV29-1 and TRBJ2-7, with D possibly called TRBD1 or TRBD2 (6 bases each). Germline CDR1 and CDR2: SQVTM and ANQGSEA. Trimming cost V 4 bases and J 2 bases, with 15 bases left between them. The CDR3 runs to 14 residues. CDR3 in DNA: TGCAGCGTTGTAGGGGGGCCTAGGACCTACGAGCAGTACTTC. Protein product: CSVVGGPRTYEQYF.

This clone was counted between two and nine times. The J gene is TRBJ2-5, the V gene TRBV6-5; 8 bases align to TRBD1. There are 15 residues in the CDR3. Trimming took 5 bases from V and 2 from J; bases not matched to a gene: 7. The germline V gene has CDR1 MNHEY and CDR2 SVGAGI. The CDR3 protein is CASSSDRGIQETQYF. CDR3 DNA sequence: TGTGCCAGCAGTAGCGACAGGGGCATACAAGAGACCCAGTACTTC.

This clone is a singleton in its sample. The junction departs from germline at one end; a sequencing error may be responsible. The DNA of the CDR3 is TGTGCCAGAAGCATAACCGGGACAGGGAGATTCAACACTGAAGCCTTCTTT. This translates into CARSITGTGRFNTEAFF. The chain combines TRBV5-3 with TRBJ1-1; TRBD1 matches 9 bases. TRBV5-3 is given ORF status, its function remaining uncertain. CDR3 length equals 17 residues.

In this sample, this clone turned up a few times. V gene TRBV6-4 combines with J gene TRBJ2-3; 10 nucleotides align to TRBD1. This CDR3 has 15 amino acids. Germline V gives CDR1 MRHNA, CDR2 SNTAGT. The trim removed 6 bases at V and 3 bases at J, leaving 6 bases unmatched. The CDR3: CASSADRGNTDTQYF. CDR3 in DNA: TGTGCCAGCAGCGCGGACAGGGGGAATACAGATACGCAGTATTTT.

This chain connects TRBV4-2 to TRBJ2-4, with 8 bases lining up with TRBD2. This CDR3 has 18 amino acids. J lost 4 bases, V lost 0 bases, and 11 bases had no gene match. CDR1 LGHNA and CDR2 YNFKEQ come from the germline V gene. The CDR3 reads CASSQDRAGVGVKNIQYF. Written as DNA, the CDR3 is TGTGCCAGCAGCCAAGATAGAGCGGGAGTCGGTGTAAAAAACATTCAGTACTTC.

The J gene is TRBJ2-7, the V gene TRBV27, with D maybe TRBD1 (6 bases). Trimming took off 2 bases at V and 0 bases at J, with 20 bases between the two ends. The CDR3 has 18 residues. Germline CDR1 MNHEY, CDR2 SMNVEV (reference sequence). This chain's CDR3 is CASSLTIRGMTFSYEQYF. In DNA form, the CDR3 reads TGTGCCAGCAGTTTAACCATCAGGGGTATGACCTTCTCCTACGAGCAGTACTTC.

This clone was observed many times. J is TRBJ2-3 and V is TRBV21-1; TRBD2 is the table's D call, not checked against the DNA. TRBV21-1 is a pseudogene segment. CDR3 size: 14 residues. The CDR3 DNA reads TGTGCCAGCAGCAGCTATCCTTACACAGATACGCAGTATTTT. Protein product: CASSSYPYTDTQYF.

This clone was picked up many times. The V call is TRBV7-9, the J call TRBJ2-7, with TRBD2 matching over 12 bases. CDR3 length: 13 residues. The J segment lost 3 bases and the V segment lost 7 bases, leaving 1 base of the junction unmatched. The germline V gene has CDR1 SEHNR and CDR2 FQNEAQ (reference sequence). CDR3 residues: CASKLAGGYEQYF. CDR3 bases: TGTGCCAGCAAACTAGCGGGAGGCTACGAGCAGTACTTC.

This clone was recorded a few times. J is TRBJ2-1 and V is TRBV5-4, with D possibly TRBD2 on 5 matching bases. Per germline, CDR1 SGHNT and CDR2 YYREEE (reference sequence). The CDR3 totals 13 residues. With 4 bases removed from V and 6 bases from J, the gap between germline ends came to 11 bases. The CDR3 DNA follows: TGTGCCAGCAGCCGGCTAACTAGCAATGAGCAGTTCTTC. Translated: CASSRLTSNEQFF.

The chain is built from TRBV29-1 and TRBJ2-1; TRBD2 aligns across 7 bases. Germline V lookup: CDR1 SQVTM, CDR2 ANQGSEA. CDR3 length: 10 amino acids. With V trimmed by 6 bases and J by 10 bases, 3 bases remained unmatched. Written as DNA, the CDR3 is TGCAGCGTGCGGGACTACGAGCAGTTCTTC. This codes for CSVRDYEQFF.

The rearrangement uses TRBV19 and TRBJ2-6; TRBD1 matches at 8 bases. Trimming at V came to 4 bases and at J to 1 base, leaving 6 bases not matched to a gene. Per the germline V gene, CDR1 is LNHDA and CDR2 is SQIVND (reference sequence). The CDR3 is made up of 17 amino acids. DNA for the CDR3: TGTGCCAGTAGTAGGGCAGGGGGCGTATCTGGGGCCAACGTCCTGACTTTC. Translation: CASSRAGGVSGANVLTF. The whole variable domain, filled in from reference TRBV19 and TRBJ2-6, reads DGGITQSPKYLFRKEGQNVTLSCEQNLNHDAMYWYRQDPGQGLRLIYYSQIVNDFQKGDIAEGYSVSREKKESFPLTVTSAQKNPTAFYLCASSRAGGVSGANVLTFGAGSRLTVL.

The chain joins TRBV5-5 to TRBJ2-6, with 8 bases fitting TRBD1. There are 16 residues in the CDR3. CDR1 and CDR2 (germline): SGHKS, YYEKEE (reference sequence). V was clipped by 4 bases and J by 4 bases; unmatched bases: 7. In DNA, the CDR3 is TGTGCCAGCAGCCACCGACAGGGGAACGGGGCCAACGTCCTGACTTTC. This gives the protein CASSHRQGNGANVLTF. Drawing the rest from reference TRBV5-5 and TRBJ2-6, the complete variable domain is DAGVTQSPTHLIKTRGQQVTLRCSPISGHKSVSWYQQVLGQGPQFIFQYYEKEERGRGNFPDRFSARQFPNYSSELNVNALLLGDSALYLCASSHRQGNGANVLTFGAGSRLTVL.

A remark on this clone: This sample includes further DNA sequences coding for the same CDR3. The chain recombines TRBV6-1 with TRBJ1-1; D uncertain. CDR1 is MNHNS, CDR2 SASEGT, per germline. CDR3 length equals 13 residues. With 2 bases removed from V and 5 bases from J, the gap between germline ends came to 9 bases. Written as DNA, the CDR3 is TGTGCCAGCAGTGAACTAGGAGGTACTGAAGCTTTCTTT. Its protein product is CASSELGGTEAFF.

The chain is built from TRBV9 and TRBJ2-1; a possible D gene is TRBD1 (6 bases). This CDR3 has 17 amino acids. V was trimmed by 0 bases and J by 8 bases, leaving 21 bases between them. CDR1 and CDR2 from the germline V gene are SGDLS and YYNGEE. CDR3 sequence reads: CASSVANGITGHDEQFF. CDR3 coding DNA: TGTGCCAGCAGCGTAGCTAACGGGATAACAGGGCACGATGAGCAGTTCTTC.